This passage covers 25 T cell receptor beta chains from one sample sequenced in a study of CD8+ T cells in alopecia areata (dated by TCRdb to the late 2010s). The sample's treatment or condition label is to be understood as: oral pan-JAK inhibitor, 5-10 mg twice daily. Library preparation used the immunoSEQ multiplex PCR assay. For TCR sequencing, RNA was extracted from every sample and reverse transcribed into cDNA to serve as template. Here the immuneACCESS table is served through TCRdb, limited to in-frame sequences with V and J called. Missing clones are a known gap in these copies; in checked studies unresolved V genes cover under half, and the rest lacks a known reason. For this sample the table gives about 200,000 clones, of which around three fifths were detected only once. The ten largest clones add up to 1.3% of the sample. The sample in question was CD4+ T cells sorted from blood, obtained at approximately week 50, from a patient treated with tofacitinib. These receptors all come from a human donor with alopecia areata.

The chain couples TRBV5-1 to TRBJ2-4; D is ambiguous. Germline V gene sequence: CDR1 SGHRS, CDR2 YFSETQ. This CDR3 contains 14 residues. V shed 0 bases and J shed 1 base, with 5 bases lying between them. This CDR3 reads CASSLAAAKNIQYF. The CDR3 DNA sequence: TGCGCCAGCAGCTTGGCGGCTGCCAAAAACATTCAGTACTTC.

V and J are TRBV4-3 and TRBJ1-1; D not resolved. V was pared by 3 bases and J by 0 bases, with 8 bases between. The CDR3 runs 14 residues. CDR1 and CDR2 (germline): LGHNA, YSLEER. CDR3 sequence: CASSQVTMNTEAFF. The CDR3 DNA reads as TGCGCCAGCAGCCAGGTGACAATGAACACTGAAGCTTTCTTT.

A few counts support this clone. The chain is built from TRBV7-4 and TRBJ1-5; D not resolved. V was trimmed by 8 bases and J by 6 bases, leaving 20 bases between them. The V gene's germline CDR1 is SGHVT and CDR2 SQSDAQ. The CDR3 runs 15 residues. The CDR3 DNA reads as TGTGCCAGCCCCTCGAGCGGACCGCCGGGTCAGCCCCAGCATTTT. Its protein is CASPSSGPPGQPQHF.

This chain uses TRBV29-1 with TRBJ1-2; TRBD1 aligns across 8 bases. The CDR3 spans 12 residues. CDR1 and CDR2 (germline): SQVTM, ANQGSEA. Trimming removed 7 bases from V and 8 bases from J; junction bases left unmatched: 9. Here the CDR3 reads CSAAGGPRGYTF. The CDR3 DNA follows: TGCAGCGCTGCAGGGGGCCCGCGAGGCTACACCTTC.

This chain joins TRBV4-3 and TRBJ1-6; D uncertain. Per germline, CDR1 LGHNA and CDR2 YSLEER. Between the trimmed V and J ends, which lost 0 bases and 9 bases, there was a span of 15 bases. The CDR3 has 16 residues. CDR3 amino acids: CASSQDFGPTGSPLHF. The CDR3 DNA follows: TGCGCCAGCAGCCAAGATTTCGGTCCCACGGGTTCACCCCTCCACTTT.

This clone turned up a few times. The CDR3 loop is CASSQDITGINEQFF. The CDR3 DNA sequence: TGCGCCAGCAGCCAAGATATTACAGGGATCAATGAGCAGTTCTTC. The chain has TRBV4-1 and TRBJ2-1; a weak D match, TRBD1 (6 bases). CDR3 size: 15 residues. Trimming pared 0 bases from V and 6 bases from J, leaving 12 bases between. Germline V gives CDR1 MGHRA, CDR2 YSYEKL.

This sequence joins TRBV18 and TRBJ2-7; no reliable D call. The V end lost 2 bases, the J end lost 6 bases, and 14 bases lay between the germline ends. The CDR3 has 14 residues. Germline V gene data show CDR1 as KGHSH and CDR2 as LQKENI. The CDR3 is CASSPAKGSSEQYF. The CDR3 nucleotides read TGTGCCAGCTCACCAGCAAAGGGATCTAGCGAGCAGTACTTC.

CDR3: CAWRNPNTEAFF. As DNA, the CDR3 is TGTGCCTGGAGGAACCCGAACACTGAAGCTTTCTTT. The chain combines TRBV30 with TRBJ1-1; no clear D. The CDR3 has 12 amino acids. Germline CDR1 reads GTSNPN; CDR2 reads SVGIG (reference sequence). V was clipped by 3 bases and J by 1 base, with 6 bases between them.

The rearrangement links TRBV11-2 to TRBJ2-6, with D unclear. The V end was cut by 6 bases, the J end by 3 bases, with 6 bases between. The CDR3 has 13 residues. The germline CDR1 and CDR2 sequences are SGHAT and FQNNGV. The CDR3 bases are TGTGCCAGCAGGCCCATTGGGGCCAACGTCCTGACTTTC. Amino acid sequence: CASRPIGANVLTF.

This clone has a single count. The chain recombines TRBV2 with TRBJ1-1; TRBD1 agrees at 7 bases. Trimming removed 3 bases from V and 3 bases from J; junction bases left unmatched: 13. The CDR3 is 17 residues long. Per germline, CDR1 SNHLY and CDR2 FYNNEI. In DNA form, the CDR3 reads TGTGCCAGCAGTGACTTACAGGGGATCATGGACGACACTGAAGCTTTCTTT. This translates into CASSDLQGIMDDTEAFF.

This clone occurred once. The V call is TRBV10-3, the J call TRBJ1-2, with D tentatively TRBD1 (5 bases). This CDR3 is built from 14 residues. The V gene lost 3 bases and the J gene lost 4 bases, with 12 bases spanning the gap. Germline values: CDR1 ENHRY, CDR2 SYGVKD. The CDR3, as DNA: TGTGCCATCAGTGAAGGGGCAGGCCCCTATGGCTACACCTTC. It codes for CAISEGAGPYGYTF.

The sample holds a few counts of this clone. The genes are TRBV14 and TRBJ2-5; TRBD1 agrees at 7 bases. The ends lost 5 bases at V and 6 bases at J; junction bases unmatched: 12. The CDR3 consists of 15 residues. Germline assignment: CDR1 SGHDN and CDR2 FVKESK. CDR3 sequence (DNA): TGTGCCAGCAGCTCAGCTCGGGACAGTACTAAGACCCAGTACTTC. As protein: CASSSARDSTKTQYF.

The rearrangement links TRBV5-1 to TRBJ2-3, with D perhaps matching TRBD2 (6 bases). The CDR3 has 13 residues. V gave up 2 bases and J gave up 14 bases, with 18 bases separating them. Germline CDR1 SGHRS, CDR2 YFSETQ. The CDR3 DNA reads as TGCGCCAGCAGCTTTTTGGAGGGCCACCTCTTGTATTTT. Its protein product is CASSFLEGHLLYF.

The V call is TRBV11-2, the J call TRBJ2-5, with unresolved D. From germline, CDR1 is SGHAT and CDR2 FQNNGV. The V and J ends lost 1 base and 5 bases respectively, with 11 bases between them. The length of the CDR3 is 14 residues. CDR3: CASSLGWRSETQYF. As DNA, the CDR3 is TGTGCCAGCAGCTTAGGATGGCGGAGTGAGACCCAGTACTTC.

As DNA, the CDR3 is TGTGCCAGCAAGGCAGGCCCCTCACCCCTCCACTTT. Amino acids: CASKAGPSPLHF. The chain is built from TRBV11-3 and TRBJ1-6; D unresolved. With 7 bases removed from V and 10 bases from J, the gap between germline ends came to 11 bases. The germline V gene has CDR1 SGHNT and CDR2 YENEEA. The CDR3 consists of 12 residues.

The chain's CDR3 is CASKPGGTNTEAFF. The CDR3 DNA reads as TGTGCCAGCAAACCAGGCGGGACGAACACTGAAGCTTTCTTT. V usage is TRBV28 and J usage is TRBJ1-1; D perhaps matches TRBD1 (5 bases). This CDR3 comprises 14 residues. The V gene lost 7 bases and the J gene lost 1 base, with 13 bases spanning the gap. Germline V gene data show CDR1 as MDHEN and CDR2 as SYDVKM.

In the case of this clone: Other DNA sequences in this specimen translate into the identical CDR3. CDR3 loop: CASSLEVNTEAFF. Here the CDR3 DNA reads TGCGCCAGCAGCTTGGAAGTAAACACTGAAGCTTTCTTT. This rearrangement joins TRBV5-1 to TRBJ1-1; D is unresolved. Trimming left V 0 bases short and J 2 bases short, with 5 bases between. The CDR3 is 13 residues long. Germline CDR1 is SGHRS and CDR2 is YFSETQ.

The V gene is TRBV6-1, the J gene TRBJ2-3; 9 nucleotides align to TRBD2. Germline V gene data show CDR1 as MNHNS and CDR2 as SASEGT. After removal of 4 bases from V and 2 bases from J, the junction contained 10 bases not matched to a gene. CDR3 length: 17 residues. The CDR3 region is CASSVRGSGGPTDTQYF. Written as DNA, the CDR3 is TGTGCCAGCAGTGTGAGGGGTAGCGGGGGACCCACAGATACGCAGTATTTT.

The J gene is TRBJ2-7, the V gene TRBV5-4, with D perhaps TRBD2 (5 bases). The germline CDR1 and CDR2 sequences are SGHNT and YYREEE (reference sequence). The germline V and J ends were trimmed by 0 bases and 7 bases, with 17 bases remaining between them. This CDR3 spans 15 amino acids. As DNA, the CDR3 is TGTGCCAGCAGCTTGGGAGCAGGCACCTCGGGGGAGCAGTACTTC. As protein: CASSLGAGTSGEQYF.

This clone was seen at least ten times. This chain joins TRBV6-1 and TRBJ1-5, with 9 bases matching TRBD1. The CDR3 consists of 15 residues. CDR1 and CDR2 (germline): MNHNS, SASEGT. The V segment lost 4 bases and the J segment 5 bases; nucleotides outside the gene matches: 6. CDR3 bases: TGTGCCAGCAGTGCTTTGACAGGGGGTCATCAGCCCCAGCATTTT. As protein: CASSALTGGHQPQHF.

The chain employs TRBV11-2 and TRBJ1-2; D gene uncertain. V was trimmed by 5 bases and J by 2 bases, leaving 6 bases between them. The CDR3 runs to 12 residues. Germline V gene data show CDR1 as SGHAT and CDR2 as FQNNGV. CDR3 loop: CASSPTNYGYTF. The CDR3 DNA reads as TGTGCCAGCAGCCCGACCAACTATGGCTACACCTTC.

There are a few counts of this clone. The rearrangement uses TRBV30 and TRBJ1-2; 9 positions agree with TRBD1. The CDR3 length is 13 residues. Germline CDR1 reads GTSNPN; CDR2 reads SVGIG (reference sequence). V was clipped by 3 bases and J by 6 bases; unmatched bases: 5. The CDR3 is CAWSYRGRDGYTF. DNA of the CDR3: TGTGCCTGGAGCTACAGGGGGCGGGATGGCTACACCTTC.

This chain uses TRBV10-3 with TRBJ1-2, with 8 bases fitting TRBD1. V lost 5 bases to trimming and J lost 8 bases; unmatched junction nucleotides: 10. This CDR3 is 14 amino acids long. From germline, CDR1 is ENHRY and CDR2 SYGVKD. CDR3 bases: TGTGCCATCAGTTCCGGGACAGGCACCTGGGGCTACACCTTC. Encoded protein: CAISSGTGTWGYTF.

At least ten counts were recorded for this clone. Written as DNA, the CDR3 is TGTGCCAGCAGCAGTCAACTAGCGGGGAAAATCAATACGCAGTATTTT. Its protein product is CASSSQLAGKINTQYF. V and J are TRBV6-6 and TRBJ2-3; 10 bases fit TRBD2. Per the germline V gene, CDR1 is MNHNY and CDR2 is SVGAGI (reference sequence). V was clipped by 6 bases and J by 7 bases; unmatched bases: 13. The CDR3 length is 16 residues.

On this clone itself: Other DNA sequences in the sample encode the same CDR3. The J gene is TRBJ1-1, the V gene TRBV29-1, with TRBD1 identical over 8 bases. In germline, CDR1 is SQVTM, CDR2 ANQGSEA. J lost 1 base, V lost 3 bases, and 1 base had no gene match. This CDR3 has 13 amino acids. CDR3: CSVDQGANTEAFF. For the CDR3, the DNA is TGCAGCGTTGATCAGGGGGCGAACACTGAAGCTTTCTTT. Looking up the rest from reference TRBV29-1 and TRBJ1-1 gives the full variable domain: SAVISQKPSRDICQRGTSLTIQCQVDSQVTMMFWYRQQPGQSLTLIATANQGSEATYESGFVIDKFPISRPNLTFSTLTVSNMSPEDSSIYLCSVDQGANTEAFFGQGTRLTVV.